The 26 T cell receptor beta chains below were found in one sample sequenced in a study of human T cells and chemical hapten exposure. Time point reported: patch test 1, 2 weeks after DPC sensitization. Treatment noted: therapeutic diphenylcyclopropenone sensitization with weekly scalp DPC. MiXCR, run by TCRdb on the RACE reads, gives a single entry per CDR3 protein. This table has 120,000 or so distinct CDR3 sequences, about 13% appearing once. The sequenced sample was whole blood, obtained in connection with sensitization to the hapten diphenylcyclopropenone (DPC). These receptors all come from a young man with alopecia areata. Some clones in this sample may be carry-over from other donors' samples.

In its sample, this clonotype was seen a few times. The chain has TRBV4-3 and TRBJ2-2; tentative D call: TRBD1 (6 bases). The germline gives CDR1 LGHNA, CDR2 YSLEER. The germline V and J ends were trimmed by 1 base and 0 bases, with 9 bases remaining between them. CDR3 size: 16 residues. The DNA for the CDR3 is TGCGCCAGCAGCCAAGGGGGGCCGACGAACACCGGGGAGCTGTTTTTT. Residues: CASSQGGPTNTGELFF.

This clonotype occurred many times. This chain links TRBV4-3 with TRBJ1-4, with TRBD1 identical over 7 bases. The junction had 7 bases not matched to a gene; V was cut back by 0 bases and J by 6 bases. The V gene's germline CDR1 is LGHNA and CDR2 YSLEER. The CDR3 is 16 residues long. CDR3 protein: CASSQEARQGDEKLFF. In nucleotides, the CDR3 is TGCGCCAGCAGCCAAGAAGCGAGACAGGGTGATGAAAAACTGTTTTTT.

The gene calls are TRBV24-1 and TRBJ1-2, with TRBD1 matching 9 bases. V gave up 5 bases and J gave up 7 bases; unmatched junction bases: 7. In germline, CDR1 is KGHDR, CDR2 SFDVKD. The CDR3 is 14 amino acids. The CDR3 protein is CATSGPGQGSGYTF. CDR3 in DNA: TGTGCCACCAGTGGTCCGGGACAGGGCTCTGGCTACACCTTC.

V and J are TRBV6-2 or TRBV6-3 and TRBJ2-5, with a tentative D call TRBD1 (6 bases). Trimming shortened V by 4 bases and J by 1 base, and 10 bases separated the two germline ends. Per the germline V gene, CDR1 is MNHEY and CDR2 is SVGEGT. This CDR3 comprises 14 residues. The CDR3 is CASSFQGTQETQYF. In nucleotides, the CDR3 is TGTGCCAGCAGTTTCCAGGGGACCCAAGAGACCCAGTACTTC.

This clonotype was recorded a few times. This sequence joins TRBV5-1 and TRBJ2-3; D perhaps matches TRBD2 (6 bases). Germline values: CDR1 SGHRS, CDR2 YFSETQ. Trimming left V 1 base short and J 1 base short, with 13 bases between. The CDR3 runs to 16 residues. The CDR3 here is CASSLWVSSGTDTQYF. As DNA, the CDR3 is TGCGCCAGCAGCTTGTGGGTCTCTAGCGGCACAGATACGCAGTATTTT.

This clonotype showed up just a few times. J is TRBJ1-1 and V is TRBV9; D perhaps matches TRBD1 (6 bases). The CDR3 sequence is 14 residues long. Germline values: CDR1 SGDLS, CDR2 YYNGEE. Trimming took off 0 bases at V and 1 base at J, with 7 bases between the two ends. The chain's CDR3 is CASSVGQANTEAFF. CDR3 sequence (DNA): TGTGCCAGCAGCGTAGGACAGGCGAACACTGAAGCTTTCTTT.

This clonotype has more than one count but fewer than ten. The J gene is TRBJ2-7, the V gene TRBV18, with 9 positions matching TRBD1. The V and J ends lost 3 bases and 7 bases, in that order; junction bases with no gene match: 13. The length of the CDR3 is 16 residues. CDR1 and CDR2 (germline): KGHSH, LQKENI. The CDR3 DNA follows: TGTGCCAGCTCACCCCTTCCGGGACAGGGTTCACGGGAGCAGTACTTC. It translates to CASSPLPGQGSREQYF.

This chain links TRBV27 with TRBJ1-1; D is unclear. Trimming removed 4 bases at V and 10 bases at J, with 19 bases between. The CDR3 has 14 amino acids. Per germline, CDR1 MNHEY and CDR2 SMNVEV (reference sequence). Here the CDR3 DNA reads TGTGCCAGCAGTTCCACCCTCGGACCCCCCGGAGCTTTCTTT. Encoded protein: CASSSTLGPPGAFF.

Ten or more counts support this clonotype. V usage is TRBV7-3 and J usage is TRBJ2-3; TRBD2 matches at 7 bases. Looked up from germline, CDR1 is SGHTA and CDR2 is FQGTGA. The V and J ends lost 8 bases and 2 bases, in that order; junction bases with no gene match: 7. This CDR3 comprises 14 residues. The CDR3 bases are TGTGCCAGCTCTGGGAGGGGACTCACAGATACGCAGTATTTT. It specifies CASSGRGLTDTQYF.

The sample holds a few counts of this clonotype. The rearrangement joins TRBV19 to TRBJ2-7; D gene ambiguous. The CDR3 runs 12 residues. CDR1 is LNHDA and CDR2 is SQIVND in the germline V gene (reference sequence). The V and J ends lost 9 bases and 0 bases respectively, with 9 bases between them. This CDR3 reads CASHGSSYEQYF. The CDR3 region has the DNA TGTGCCAGCCACGGAAGCTCCTACGAGCAGTACTTC.

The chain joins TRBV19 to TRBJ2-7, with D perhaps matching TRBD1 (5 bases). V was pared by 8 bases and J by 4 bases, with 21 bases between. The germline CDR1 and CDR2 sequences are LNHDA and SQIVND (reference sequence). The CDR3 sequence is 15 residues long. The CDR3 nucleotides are TGTGCCAGTGCCACACAGGACGATAATTCATACGAGCAGTACTTC. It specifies CASATQDDNSYEQYF.

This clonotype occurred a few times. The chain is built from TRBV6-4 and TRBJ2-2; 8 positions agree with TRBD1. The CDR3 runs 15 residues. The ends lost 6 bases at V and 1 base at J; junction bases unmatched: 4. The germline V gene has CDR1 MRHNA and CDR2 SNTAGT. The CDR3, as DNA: TGTGCCAGCAGCCCTACAGGGGGGAACACCGGGGAGCTGTTTTTT. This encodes CASSPTGGNTGELFF.

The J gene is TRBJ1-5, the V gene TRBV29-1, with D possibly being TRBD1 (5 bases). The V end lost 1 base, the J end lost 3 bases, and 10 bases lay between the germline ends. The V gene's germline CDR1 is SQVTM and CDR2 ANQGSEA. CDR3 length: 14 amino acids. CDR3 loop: CSVEGGTANQPQHF. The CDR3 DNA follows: TGCAGCGTTGAAGGAGGGACGGCCAATCAGCCCCAGCATTTT.

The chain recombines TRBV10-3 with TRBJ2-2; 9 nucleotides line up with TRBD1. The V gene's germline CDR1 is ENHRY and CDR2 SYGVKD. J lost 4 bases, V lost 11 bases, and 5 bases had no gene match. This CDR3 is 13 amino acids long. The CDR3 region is CAVQGASTGELFF. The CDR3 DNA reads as TGTGCCGTACAGGGGGCGAGCACCGGGGAGCTGTTTTTT.

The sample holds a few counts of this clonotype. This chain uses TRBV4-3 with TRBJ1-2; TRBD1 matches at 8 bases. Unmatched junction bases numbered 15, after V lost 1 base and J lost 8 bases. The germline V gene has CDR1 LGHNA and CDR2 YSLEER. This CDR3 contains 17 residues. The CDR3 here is CASSQGGAGGRTSGYTF. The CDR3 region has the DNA TGCGCCAGCAGCCAAGGCGGGGCAGGGGGCCGGACGAGCGGCTACACCTTC.

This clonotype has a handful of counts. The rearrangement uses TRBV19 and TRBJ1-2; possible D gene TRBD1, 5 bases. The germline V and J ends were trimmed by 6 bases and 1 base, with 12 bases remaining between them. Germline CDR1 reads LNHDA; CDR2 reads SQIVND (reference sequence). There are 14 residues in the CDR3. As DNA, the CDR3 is TGTGCCAGTAGGAACCGGGACGTTAACTATGGCTACACCTTC. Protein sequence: CASRNRDVNYGYTF.

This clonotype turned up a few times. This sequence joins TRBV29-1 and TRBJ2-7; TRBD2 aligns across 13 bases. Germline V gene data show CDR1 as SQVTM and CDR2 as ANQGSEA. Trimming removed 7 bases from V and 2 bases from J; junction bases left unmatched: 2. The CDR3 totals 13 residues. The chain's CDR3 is CSAGLAGAYEQYV. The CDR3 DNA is TGCAGCGCCGGACTAGCGGGGGCCTACGAGCAGTACGTC.

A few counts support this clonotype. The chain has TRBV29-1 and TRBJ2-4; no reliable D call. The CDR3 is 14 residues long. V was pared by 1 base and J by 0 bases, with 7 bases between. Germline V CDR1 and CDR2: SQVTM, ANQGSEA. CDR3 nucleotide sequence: TGCAGCGTTGAAGGGGGTTCAGCCAAAAACATTCAGTACTTC. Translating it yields CSVEGGSAKNIQYF. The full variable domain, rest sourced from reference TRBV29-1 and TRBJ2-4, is SAVISQKPSRDICQRGTSLTIQCQVDSQVTMMFWYRQQPGQSLTLIATANQGSEATYESGFVIDKFPISRPNLTFSTLTVSNMSPEDSSIYLCSVEGGSAKNIQYFGAGTRLSVL.

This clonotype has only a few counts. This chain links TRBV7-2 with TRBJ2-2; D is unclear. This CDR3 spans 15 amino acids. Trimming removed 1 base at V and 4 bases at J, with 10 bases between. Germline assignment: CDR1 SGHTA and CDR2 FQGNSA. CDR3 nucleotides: TGTGCCAGCAGCTTAGTTCCCTACCCCACCGGGGAGCTGTTTTTT. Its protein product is CASSLVPYPTGELFF.

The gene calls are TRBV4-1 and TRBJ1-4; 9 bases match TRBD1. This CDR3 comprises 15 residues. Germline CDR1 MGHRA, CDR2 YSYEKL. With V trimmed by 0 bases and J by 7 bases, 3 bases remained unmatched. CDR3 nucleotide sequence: TGCGCCAGCAGCCAAGATACGGACAGGGGTGAAAAACTGTTTTTT. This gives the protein CASSQDTDRGEKLFF.

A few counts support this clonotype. The CDR3 loop reads CSVVLNEQFF. CDR3 DNA: TGCAGCGTTGTTTTGAATGAGCAGTTCTTC. This chain links TRBV29-1 with TRBJ2-1; D gene uncertain. Germline V CDR1 and CDR2: SQVTM, ANQGSEA. The CDR3 extends over 10 amino acids. The V end was cut by 4 bases, the J end by 7 bases, with 5 bases between.

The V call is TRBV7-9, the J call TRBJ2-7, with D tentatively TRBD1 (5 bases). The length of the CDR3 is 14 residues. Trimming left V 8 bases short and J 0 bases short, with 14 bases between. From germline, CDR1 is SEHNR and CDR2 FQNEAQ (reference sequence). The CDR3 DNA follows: TGTGCCAGCGCTAGGGGCTTCAACTCCTACGAGCAGTACTTC. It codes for CASARGFNSYEQYF.

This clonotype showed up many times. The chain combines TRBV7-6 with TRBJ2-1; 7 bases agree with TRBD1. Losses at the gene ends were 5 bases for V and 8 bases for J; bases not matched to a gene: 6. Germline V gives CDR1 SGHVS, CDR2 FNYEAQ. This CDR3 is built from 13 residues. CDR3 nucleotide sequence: TGTGCCAGCAGCCCAGACAGGGTCGATGAGCAGTTCTTC. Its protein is CASSPDRVDEQFF.

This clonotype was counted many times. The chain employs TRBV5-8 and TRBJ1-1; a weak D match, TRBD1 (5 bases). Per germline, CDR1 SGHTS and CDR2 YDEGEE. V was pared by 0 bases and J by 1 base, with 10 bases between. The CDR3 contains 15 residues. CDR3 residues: CASSLATGGNTEAFF. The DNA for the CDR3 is TGTGCCAGCAGCTTGGCAACAGGCGGGAACACTGAAGCTTTCTTT.

CDR3 amino acids: CASSREPERTEAFF. For the CDR3, the DNA is TGTGCCAGCAGCCGGGAGCCGGAAAGAACTGAAGCTTTCTTT. The chain has TRBV12-3 or TRBV12-4 and TRBJ1-1; D ambiguous. The CDR3 is made up of 14 amino acids. Trimming cost V 6 bases and J 5 bases, with 16 bases left between them.

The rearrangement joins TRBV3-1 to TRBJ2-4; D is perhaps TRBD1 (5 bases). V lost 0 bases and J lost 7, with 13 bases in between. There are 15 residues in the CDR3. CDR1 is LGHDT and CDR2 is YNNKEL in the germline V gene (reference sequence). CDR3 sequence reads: CASSQDWGSRNIQYF. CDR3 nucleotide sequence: TGTGCCAGCAGCCAAGATTGGGGCTCCAGGAACATTCAGTACTTC. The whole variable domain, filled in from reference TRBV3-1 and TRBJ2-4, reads DTAVSQTPKYLVTQMGNDKSIKCEQNLGHDTMYWYKQDSKKFLKIMFSYNNKELIINETVPNRFSPKSPDKAHLNLHINSLELGDSAVYFCASSQDWGSRNIQYFGAGTRLSVL.